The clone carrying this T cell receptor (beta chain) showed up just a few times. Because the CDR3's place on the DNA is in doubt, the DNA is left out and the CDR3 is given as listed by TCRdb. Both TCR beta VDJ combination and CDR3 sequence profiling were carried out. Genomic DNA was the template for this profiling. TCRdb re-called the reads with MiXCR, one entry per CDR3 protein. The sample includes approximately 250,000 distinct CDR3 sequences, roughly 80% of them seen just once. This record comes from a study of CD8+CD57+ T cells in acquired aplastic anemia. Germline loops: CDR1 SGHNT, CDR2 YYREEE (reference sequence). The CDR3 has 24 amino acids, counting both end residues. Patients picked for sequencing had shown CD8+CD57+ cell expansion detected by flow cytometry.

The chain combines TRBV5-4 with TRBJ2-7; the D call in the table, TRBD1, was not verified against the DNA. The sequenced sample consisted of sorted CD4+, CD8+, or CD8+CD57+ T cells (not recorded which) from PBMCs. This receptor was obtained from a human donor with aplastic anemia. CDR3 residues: CASSDGGIHEQFFGPGTGTYEQYV.